This TCR beta chain was found in a study of shared clonotypes between healthy human individuals. Terminally differentiated effector memory CD45RA+ cells were excluded by CCR7 positive selection of CD45RO-negative cells. A remark on this clone: What it recognizes is unknown.

Looked up from germline, CDR1 is SNHLY and CDR2 is FYNNEI. The CDR3 length is 15 residues. V lost 8 bases and J lost 0; bases outside the gene matches: 6. Whole-study findings and limits: Of the naive CD4 clonotypes, around 5% were shared across a handful of donors.

Sequenced by immunoSEQ multiplex PCR; TCRdb stores in-frame clones only, minus some. Of around 650,000 clones listed, approximately 96% are singletons. This TCR derives from a woman in her thirties in good health. The chain employs TRBV2 and TRBJ2-1, with 8 bases identical to TRBD2. Specimen: naive CD8+ T cells sorted from blood. CDR3 residues: CASGASGRSYNEQFF. The DNA for the CDR3 is TGTGCCAGCGGGGCTAGCGGGCGCTCCTACAATGAGCAGTTCTTC.